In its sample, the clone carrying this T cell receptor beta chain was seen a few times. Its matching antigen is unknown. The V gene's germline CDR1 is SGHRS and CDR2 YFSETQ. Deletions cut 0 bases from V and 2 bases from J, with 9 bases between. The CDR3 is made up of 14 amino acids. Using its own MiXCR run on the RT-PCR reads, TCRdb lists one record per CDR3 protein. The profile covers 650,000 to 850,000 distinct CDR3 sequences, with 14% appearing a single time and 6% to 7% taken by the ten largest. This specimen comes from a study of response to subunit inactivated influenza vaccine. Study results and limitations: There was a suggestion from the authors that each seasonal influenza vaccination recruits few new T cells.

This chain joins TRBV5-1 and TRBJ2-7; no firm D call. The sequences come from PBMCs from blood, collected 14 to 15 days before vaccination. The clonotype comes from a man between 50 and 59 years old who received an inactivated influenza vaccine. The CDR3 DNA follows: TGCGCCAGCAGCTTGGATGGCACCGCCTACGAGCAGTACTTC. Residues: CASSLDGTAYEQYF.